What follows describes a single T cell receptor beta chain. The data were obtained in a study of blood T cell repertoires in COVID-19. On the study more broadly: In each case, the material was cDNA or gDNA derived from T cells, B-cell-depleted T cells, or PBMCs.

TCRdb's copy holds only in-frame clones and misses some; the assay was immunoSEQ multiplex PCR. The sample records 150,000 to 200,000 clones, over 90% being singletons. Germline V CDR1 and CDR2: GTSNPN, SVGIG (reference sequence). V was trimmed by 3 bases and J by 14 bases, leaving 23 bases between them. The CDR3 totals 15 residues. Sequenced material: peripheral blood. The chain has TRBV30 and TRBJ1-6; the D gene is possibly TRBD1 (6 bases). This clonotype was sampled from a woman aged 55-69 years with COVID-19, enrolled during active disease. In DNA, the CDR3 is TGTGCCTGGAGCCCGGGACACCCGGATAATAGAGCCCTCCACTTT. Its translation: CAWSPGHPDNRALHF.